This entry describes one T cell receptor beta chain. Its cognate antigen is unknown. Primers: 60 Vbeta forward and 13 Jbeta reverse. Sequencing used immunoSEQ multiplex PCR; TCRdb keeps in-frame clones, though not all of them. The data contain approximately 170,000 clones, approximately 78% of them seen just once; the ten biggest clones take up 0.77%. Germline CDR1 MGHRA, CDR2 YSYEKL. This CDR3 is 14 amino acids long. With 2 bases removed from V and 3 bases from J, the gap between germline ends came to 11 bases. This entry is derived from a study of cytomegalovirus exposure and HLA in healthy donors. Study details: Researchers previously reported finding 100 million or so unique TCR beta sequences from around 200 million T cells. Findings and limits, study-wide: Later analysis found that TCR beta chains associated with HLA were more clonally expanded than other, equally common chains. Highly shared sequence variants in one cluster were likely a sequencing artifact. Researchers had no immune exposure information except CMV serostatus available.

The sample comprised PBMCs. The rearrangement links TRBV4-1 to TRBJ2-7, with D unclear. The origin of this receptor is a woman between 18 and 29 years old in good health and CMV-seronegative. CDR3 nucleotide sequence: TGCGCCAGCAGCCAACACGGGTCTATCTACGAGCAGTACTTC. Translating gives CASSQHGSIYEQYF.